This entry lists 9 T cell receptor beta chains sequenced from one sample in a study of cytomegalovirus exposure and HLA in healthy donors. The PCR contained 60 Vbeta and 13 Jbeta primers. Clones were sequenced by immunoSEQ multiplex PCR, and TCRdb holds only the in-frame ones, with some missing. The sample yields over 110,000 clones, 75% to 85% seen once. Sequenced sample: PBMCs. Receptors were obtained from a young woman in good health and CMV-seropositive.

The chain combines TRBV5-6 with TRBJ1-6; possible D gene TRBD1, 5 bases. Between the trimmed V and J ends, which lost 1 base and 0 bases, there was a span of 11 bases. Germline V CDR1 and CDR2: SGHDT, YYEEEE. The CDR3 runs 17 residues. The CDR3 coding sequence is TGTGCCAGCAGCTTGTGGACATTGAGCTCCTATAATTCACCCCTCCACTTT. It yields the protein CASSLWTLSSYNSPLHF.

The chain employs TRBV6-1 and TRBJ2-1; TRBD2 aligns across 12 bases. J lost 2 bases, V lost 4 bases, and 3 bases had no gene match. This CDR3 contains 16 residues. Germline CDR1 reads MNHNS; CDR2 reads SASEGT. This chain's CDR3 is CASSALAGGTYNEQFF. The CDR3 nucleotides are TGTGCCAGCAGTGCACTAGCGGGGGGCACCTACAATGAGCAGTTCTTC.

In its sample, this clone was seen once. This rearrangement joins TRBV5-4 to TRBJ1-2; 12 bases are shared with TRBD1. Germline V gives CDR1 SGHNT, CDR2 YYREEE (reference sequence). V was pared by 4 bases and J by 0 bases, with 10 bases of the junction left unmatched. The CDR3 is 18 amino acids. The chain's CDR3 is CASSRLGDRGLPNYGYTF. CDR3 bases: TGTGCCAGCAGCCGTCTAGGGGACAGGGGGCTACCTAACTATGGCTACACCTTC.

The CDR3 loop is CASSPPGGVLALHF. CDR3 nucleotides: TGTGCCAGTAGTCCACCCGGCGGGGTTCTGGCCCTCCACTTT. This rearrangement joins TRBV19 to TRBJ1-6; D unresolved. Germline V CDR1 and CDR2: LNHDA, SQIVND (reference sequence). The CDR3 covers 14 residues. V was shortened by 5 bases and J by 14 bases, with 19 bases between the two germline ends.

The chain joins TRBV20-1 to TRBJ2-7, with D unclear. The CDR3 has 11 amino acids. V lost 3 bases to trimming and J lost 6 bases, with 9 bases between them. The germline gives CDR1 DFQATT, CDR2 SNEGSKA (reference sequence). In nucleotides, the CDR3 is TGCAGTGCTAGGCCCCCCGGCGAGCAGTACTTC. Protein sequence: CSARPPGEQYF.

V and J are TRBV19 and TRBJ2-3; 9 bases map to TRBD1. The CDR3 is 15 amino acids. Per the germline V gene, CDR1 is LNHDA and CDR2 is SQIVND (reference sequence). Trimming at V came to 4 bases and at J to 0 bases, leaving 2 bases not matched to a gene. CDR3 region: CASSRTGDSTDTQYF. DNA of the CDR3: TGTGCCAGTAGTAGGACAGGGGATAGCACAGATACGCAGTATTTT.

The chain recombines TRBV28 with TRBJ1-1, with TRBD1 as a possible D gene (6 bases). The CDR3 length is 13 residues. Germline V CDR1 and CDR2: MDHEN, SYDVKM. V lost 5 bases to trimming and J lost 6 bases, with 13 bases between them. Here the CDR3 reads CASSTGYGAEAFF. As DNA, the CDR3 is TGTGCCAGCAGTACAGGGTACGGCGCTGAAGCTTTCTTT.

The chain employs TRBV12-5 and TRBJ1-6; tentatively, D is TRBD1 (5 bases). CDR3 length: 12 amino acids. Trimming removed 6 bases at V and 9 bases at J, with 9 bases between. Germline V gene data show CDR1 as LGHNT and CDR2 as FRNRAP. CDR3 region: CASGTGFSPLHF. DNA for the CDR3: TGTGCTAGTGGCACAGGCTTTTCACCCCTCCACTTT.

V is TRBV18 and J is TRBJ2-7, with TRBD1 matching 8 bases. The CDR3 totals 14 residues. Germline lookup yields CDR1 KGHSH and CDR2 LQKENI. The trim removed 4 bases at V and 0 bases at J, leaving 2 bases unmatched. The CDR3 DNA reads TGTGCCAGCTCACGGGACAGGAGCTCCTACGAGCAGTACTTC. This codes for CASSRDRSSYEQYF.